The clone carrying this T cell receptor beta chain was found many times. Unique molecular identifiers were affixed to single, distinct cDNA molecules. TCRdb fed the 5' RACE reads into MiXCR, producing one record per CDR3 protein. Among approximately 26,000 distinct CDR3 sequences listed, about 4% were seen once. V dropped 6 bases and J dropped 0 bases, with 27 bases sitting between them. Germline CDR1 SGHVS, CDR2 FQNEAQ. This CDR3 is 21 amino acids long. This record belongs to a study of early T cells in non-severe SARS-CoV-2 infection. The sequence came from an adult who was a healthcare worker with PCR-confirmed SARS-CoV-2 infection or an uninfected control (not recorded which). The specimen was whole blood. The chain is built from TRBV7-8 and TRBJ2-6; tentative D call: TRBD1 (6 bases). The CDR3 loop reads CASRFSWTAKGPFSGANVLTF. The CDR3 DNA is TGTGCCAGCAGATTCTCTTGGACAGCCAAAGGACCATTCTCTGGGGCCAACGTCCTGACTTTC.